This record concerns one T cell receptor beta chain sequence. Its antigen remains unknown. The data belong to a study of post-analysis software for immune sequencing data. Whole-study context: Clinical courses comprised relapsing-remitting, secondary progressive and progressive-relapsing multiple sclerosis. Study findings and constraints: When patients were compared with controls, five TRBV segments were more frequent, TRBV5-6, TRBV5-1 and TRBV20-1 among them. Controls' normalized Chao1 diversity significantly exceeded that of multiple sclerosis patients.

Germline CDR1 reads SGHRS; CDR2 reads YFSETQ. The CDR3 sequence is 14 residues long. Trimming cost V 4 bases and J 7 bases, with 12 bases left between them. The library was made from cDNA and included unique molecular identifiers. Using its own MiXCR run on the PCR reads, TCRdb lists one record per CDR3 protein. The repertoire holds approximately 570,000 distinct CDR3 sequences, with 44% as singletons. The TCR comes from a girl aged 10-17 years with multiple sclerosis. The gene calls are TRBV5-1 and TRBJ1-6; D might be TRBD1 (6 bases). Input material: blood. CDR3 DNA sequence: TGCGCCAGCAGCCTAGACAGGAGAAATTCACCCCTCCACTTT. Translated, it gives CASSLDRRNSPLHF. Looking up the rest from reference TRBV5-1 and TRBJ1-6 gives the full variable domain: KAGVTQTPRYLIKTRGQQVTLSCSPISGHRSVSWYQQTPGQGLQFLFEYFSETQRNKGNFPGRFSGRQFSNSRSEMNVSTLELGDSALYLCASSLDRRNSPLHFGNGTRLTVT.